The 5 T cell receptor beta chains listed next were all sequenced from one sample in a study of metastatic and nonmetastatic thyroid tumors. Thyroid surgery had not been preceded by any treatment in any patient. TCRdb reprocessed the PCR reads via MiXCR. The repertoire holds more than 11,000 clones, with around 29% as singletons. The sequenced material came from blood. The receptors were gathered from a female donor with papillary thyroid cancer or a benign thyroid nodule (not recorded which). Some clones in this sample may be carry-over from other donors' samples.

The chain is built from TRBV4-3 and TRBJ2-7, with 13 positions matching TRBD2. The CDR3 spans 14 residues. With 6 bases clipped from V and 3 bases from J, the junction kept 2 bases outside the gene matches. In germline, CDR1 is LGHNA, CDR2 YSLEER. The CDR3 DNA reads as TGCGCCAGCAGTCGGACTAGCGGGAGCTACGAGCAGTACTTC. Encoded protein: CASSRTSGSYEQYF.

This clone is judged medium-sized. The chain uses TRBV6-2 or TRBV6-3 and TRBJ1-2; D is possibly TRBD1 (5 bases). The V gene's germline CDR1 is MNHEY and CDR2 SVGEGT. V was pared by 2 bases and J by 4 bases, with 11 bases between. This CDR3 region has 14 residues. CDR3 DNA: TGTGCCAGCAGTTACCGGGGGGTGCGCTATGGCTACACCTTC. Translation: CASSYRGVRYGYTF.

The chain joins TRBV2 to TRBJ2-4; D is ambiguous. The J call may be incorrect, as the DNA end agrees better with TRBJ2-1. The CDR3 is 13 amino acids. The germline V gene has CDR1 SNHLY and CDR2 FYNNEI. In nucleotides, the CDR3 is TGTGCCAGCAGGCAGGCGGTCTTCAATGAGCAGTTCTTC. Translating gives CASRQAVFNEQFF.

This clone appeared once. Given a much more abundant clone one base away, this may be a read error. V is TRBV7-7 and J is TRBJ2-5; D is ambiguous. Germline V gives CDR1 SSHAT, CDR2 FNYEAQ (reference sequence). The CDR3 sequence is 14 residues long. This CDR3 reads CASSMTWRQETQYF. DNA for the CDR3: TGTGCTAGCAGCATGACATGGCGCCAAGAGACCCAGTACTTC. The whole variable domain, filled in from reference TRBV7-7 and TRBJ2-5, reads GAGVSQSPRYKVTKRGQDVTLRCDPISSHATLYWYQQALGQGPEFLTYFNYEAQPDKSGLPSDRFSAERPEGSISTLTIQRTEQRDSAMYRCASSMTWRQETQYFGPGTRLLVL.

This rearrangement joins TRBV28 to TRBJ1-5; weak D call: TRBD1 (5 bases). The length of the CDR3 is 17 residues. The V gene's germline CDR1 is MDHEN and CDR2 SYDVKM. V gave up 5 bases and J gave up 2 bases, with 19 bases separating them. CDR3 in DNA: TGTGCCAGCAGTACCCCGAAAGGGGTGATACGCAATCAGCCCCAGCATTTT. Protein: CASSTPKGVIRNQPQHF. The full variable domain, with the rest looked up from reference TRBV28 and TRBJ1-5, is DVKVTQSSRYLVKRTGEKVFLECVQDMDHENMFWYRQDPGLGLRLIYFSYDVKMKEKGDIPEGYSVSREKKERFSLILESASTNQTSMYLCASSTPKGVIRNQPQHFGDGTRLSIL.